Each of the 5 T cell receptor beta chains below was sequenced from the same sample in a study of T-cell memory formation after mild COVID-19. TCRdb fed the 5' RACE reads into MiXCR, producing one record per CDR3 protein. Among about 160,000 distinct CDR3 sequences, roughly 31% were seen once, and the ten largest hold 12%. The sample taken for sequencing was PBMCs or a T cell subset sorted from them (not recorded which). These receptor sequences come from an adult woman who had mild COVID-19 (a few samples of this study predate the infection). Cell type and time point are not known.

The gene calls are TRBV6-5 and TRBJ2-7; weak D call: TRBD1 (6 bases). The CDR3 consists of 13 residues. Germline V gene lookup returns CDR1 MNHEY and CDR2 SVGAGI. Trimming left V 6 bases short and J 2 bases short, with 11 bases between. As DNA, the CDR3 is TGTGCCAGCAGCCTCCGACAGGCCTACGAGCAGTACTTC. It specifies CASSLRQAYEQYF.

The CDR3 coding sequence is TGTGCCAGCAGTCCCGATTTTCAAAGGAGCTACGAGCAGTACTTC. This gives the protein CASSPDFQRSYEQYF. V usage is TRBV6-5 and J usage is TRBJ2-7; D not certain. V shed 5 bases and J shed 3 bases, with 17 bases lying between them. This CDR3 comprises 15 residues. Per the germline V gene, CDR1 is MNHEY and CDR2 is SVGAGI.

The table lists this clonotype with a few counts. The chain combines TRBV11-2 with TRBJ2-1, with TRBD1 identical over 7 bases. J gave up 7 bases and V 2 bases, and 8 bases lay outside the gene matches. The CDR3 length is 15 residues. Germline CDR1 and CDR2: SGHAT and FQNNGV. The CDR3 coding sequence is TGTGCCAGCAGCTTACTCAGACAGGGTTGGAATGAGCAGTTCTTC. Its protein product is CASSLLRQGWNEQFF.

In this sample, this clonotype turned up a few times. J is TRBJ1-1 and V is TRBV5-1, with TRBD1 identical over 8 bases. Per the germline V gene, CDR1 is SGHRS and CDR2 is YFSETQ. J was trimmed by 7 bases and V by 7 bases; bases with no gene match: 6. This CDR3 region has 12 residues. The CDR3, as DNA: TGCGCCAGCGCGGACAGGGCTTATGAAGCTTTCTTT. Translating it yields CASADRAYEAFF.

V is TRBV7-3 and J is TRBJ2-2, with D perhaps TRBD2 (5 bases). V was clipped by 1 base and J by 6 bases, with 6 bases between them. From germline, CDR1 is SGHTA and CDR2 FQGTGA. CDR3 length equals 13 residues. CDR3 DNA: TGTGCCAGCAGCTTAATCGGGGCCGGGGAGCTGTTTTTT. Translation gives CASSLIGAGELFF. The full variable domain, its missing parts supplied by reference TRBV7-3 and TRBJ2-2, is GAGVSQTPSNKVTEKGKYVELRCDPISGHTALYWYRQSLGQGPEFLIYFQGTGAADDSGLPNDRFFAVRPEGSVSTLKIQRTERGDSAVYLCASSLIGAGELFFGEGSRLTVL.